The next 20 T cell receptor beta chains were all read from a single sample in a study of breast tumors, draining lymph nodes, adjacent tissues. TCRdb re-derived calls from the multiplex PCR reads in MiXCR, one entry per CDR3 protein. The data show some 130,000 distinct CDR3 sequences, 21% seen once. Axillary draining lymph nodes of breast cancer patients supplied the node samples. Sequences were obtained from axillary lymph node tissue. The receptors derive from a female donor with breast cancer. Some clones in this sample may be carry-over from other donors' samples.

The chain combines TRBV18 with TRBJ1-4; TRBD1 agrees at 9 bases. Germline loops: CDR1 KGHSH, CDR2 LQKENI. The length of the CDR3 is 17 residues. V dropped 3 bases and J dropped 8; count of bases not matched to a gene: 13. The CDR3 DNA follows: TGTGCCAGCTCACCGGGACAGGGAAGACTCTCGTGGGAAAAACTGTTTTTT. As protein: CASSPGQGRLSWEKLFF.

On this clonotype: Because the CDR3 is missing its conserved closing phenylalanine or tryptophan, this is likely a read error. This chain joins TRBV28 and TRBJ1-4; tentative D call: TRBD1 (5 bases). Germline V CDR1 and CDR2: MDHEN, SYDVKM. CDR3 length: 13 residues. V gave up 6 bases and J gave up 5 bases, with 10 bases separating them. The CDR3 DNA reads TGTGCCAGCAGGAGAAAGGGGAATGAAAAACTGTTTCTT. This codes for CASRRKGNEKLFL.

This clonotype was picked up one time. This sequence joins TRBV18 and TRBJ1-1; 11 positions agree with TRBD1. Germline CDR1 is KGHSH and CDR2 is LQKENI. V gave up 5 bases and J gave up 6 bases; unmatched junction bases: 5. The length of the CDR3 is 14 residues. In nucleotides, the CDR3 is TGTGCCAGCTCAACGGGACAGGGGGTATCTGAAGCTTTCTTT. Protein: CASSTGQGVSEAFF.

This clonotype came up many times. V is TRBV20-1 and J is TRBJ2-1; D is unclear. Germline V gene data show CDR1 as DFQATT and CDR2 as SNEGSKA (reference sequence). The V gene lost 5 bases and the J gene lost 7 bases, with 15 bases spanning the gap. The CDR3 has 13 residues. This CDR3 reads CSAPQLMGNEQFF. The CDR3 region has the DNA TGCAGTGCTCCTCAACTAATGGGGAATGAGCAGTTCTTC.

The V gene is TRBV30, the J gene TRBJ2-7, with TRBD1 identical over 7 bases. The J call may not be correct, given that the DNA end is closer to TRBJ2-1. From germline, CDR1 is GTSNPN and CDR2 SVGIG (reference sequence). The CDR3 runs 12 residues. The DNA for the CDR3 is TGTGCCTGGGGTGACAGGGTCAATGAGCAGTTCTTC. Its translation: CAWGDRVNEQFF.

The sample holds many counts of this clonotype. The chain carries TRBV4-1 and TRBJ1-2; D call uncertain. The CDR3 length is 13 residues. The germline V gene encodes CDR1 MGHRA and CDR2 YSYEKL. Deletions cut 0 bases from V and 4 bases from J, with 6 bases between. CDR3 in amino acids: CASSQEATYGYTF. DNA of the CDR3: TGCGCCAGCAGCCAAGAGGCTACCTATGGCTACACCTTC.

This clonotype has only a few counts. This chain uses TRBV11-2 with TRBJ2-1, with 8 bases matching TRBD2. Looked up from germline, CDR1 is SGHAT and CDR2 is FQNNGV. The CDR3 sequence is 15 residues long. V was pared by 0 bases and J by 4 bases, with 2 bases of the junction left unmatched. CDR3 in DNA: TGTGCCAGCAGCTTAGATAGCGGGATTTACAATGAGCAGTTCTTC. Translated: CASSLDSGIYNEQFF.

The CDR3 DNA is TGTGCCAGCAGCGGAAGGGAGGGCCTCACCGGGGAGCTGTTTTTT. Translated, it gives CASSGREGLTGELFF. The chain employs TRBV9 and TRBJ2-2; 7 nucleotides line up with TRBD2. The germline V gene has CDR1 SGDLS and CDR2 YYNGEE. The length of the CDR3 is 15 residues. V was pared by 3 bases and J by 4 bases, with 6 bases of the junction left unmatched.

This clonotype has a count of ten or more. The V gene is TRBV10-1, the J gene TRBJ2-7; a weak D match, TRBD2 (5 bases). CDR1 is WNHNN, CDR2 SYGVQD, per germline (reference sequence). This CDR3 has 14 residues. Trimming removed 6 bases from V and 3 bases from J, with 15 bases in between. The CDR3 DNA follows: TGCGCCAGCAGCGATGAGACTACACACTACGAGCAGTACTTC. This codes for CASSDETTHYEQYF.

This clonotype was picked up many times. The chain's CDR3 is CASSLSYGTYEQYF. CDR3 DNA sequence: TGTGCCAGCAGCTTAAGTTACGGTACCTACGAGCAGTACTTC. The chain joins TRBV7-9 to TRBJ2-7, with D uncertain. The CDR3 is made up of 14 amino acids. Germline CDR1 and CDR2: SEHNR and FQNEAQ (reference sequence). V dropped 2 bases and J dropped 2 bases, with 10 bases sitting between them.

This clonotype was observed many times. The V and J genes are TRBV6-5 and TRBJ2-5; the D gene is possibly TRBD1 (6 bases). The V and J ends lost 6 bases and 2 bases respectively, with 10 bases between them. In germline, CDR1 is MNHEY, CDR2 SVGAGI. This CDR3 has 13 residues. CDR3: CASSRQDQETQYF. The CDR3 DNA follows: TGTGCCAGCAGCCGACAGGATCAAGAGACCCAGTACTTC.

Points on this clonotype: A much more abundant neighbour one base away suggests this may be a read error. The J gene is TRBJ2-2, the V gene TRBV5-1; TRBD2 is a possible D gene (6 bases). Germline V gene lookup returns CDR1 SGHRS and CDR2 YFSETQ. The CDR3 runs 16 residues. The CDR3 loop is CASGLAWGGNTGELFF. The CDR3 coding sequence is TGCGCCAGCGGCTTGGCTTGGGGAGGGAACACCGGGGAGCTGTTTTTT.

In this sample, this clonotype turned up many times. This chain uses TRBV5-5 with TRBJ1-4; D is uncertain. Germline V gene data show CDR1 as SGHKS and CDR2 as YYEKEE (reference sequence). The CDR3 covers 15 residues. Trimming cost V 1 base and J 7 bases, with 14 bases left between them. CDR3 residues: CASSLPGLEGEKLFF. The DNA for the CDR3 is TGTGCCAGCAGCTTGCCCGGGCTCGAGGGTGAAAAACTGTTTTTT. Complete variable domain (other parts from reference TRBV5-5 and TRBJ1-4): DAGVTQSPTHLIKTRGQQVTLRCSPISGHKSVSWYQQVLGQGPQFIFQYYEKEERGRGNFPDRFSARQFPNYSSELNVNALLLGDSALYLCASSLPGLEGEKLFFGSGTQLSVL.

This clonotype showed up many times. The chain couples TRBV9 to TRBJ1-3; D is undetermined. V shed 1 base and J shed 3 bases, with 8 bases lying between them. Per the germline V gene, CDR1 is SGDLS and CDR2 is YYNGEE. The CDR3 sequence is 14 residues long. CDR3 bases: TGTGCCAGCAGCGTATCCCCAAATGGAAACACCATATATTTT. This codes for CASSVSPNGNTIYF.

This clonotype has ten or more counts. The V and J genes are TRBV2 and TRBJ2-3; D possibly corresponds to TRBD2 (6 bases). Germline V lookup: CDR1 SNHLY, CDR2 FYNNEI. V gave up 4 bases and J gave up 1 base, with 15 bases separating them. The CDR3 runs 16 residues. The CDR3 region is CASSALSGGGTDTQYF. CDR3 in DNA: TGTGCCAGCAGTGCCCTTTCGGGCGGGGGCACAGATACGCAGTATTTT. The whole variable domain, filled in from reference TRBV2 and TRBJ2-3, reads EPEVTQTPSHQVTQMGQEVILRCVPISNHLYFYWYRQILGQKVEFLVSFYNNEISEKSEIFDDQFSVERPDGSNFTLKIRSTKLEDSAMYFCASSALSGGGTDTQYFGPGTRLTVL.

This chain links TRBV27 with TRBJ1-4; D not certain. V dropped 4 bases and J dropped 8 bases, with 14 bases sitting between them. The CDR3 runs to 14 residues. Per the germline V gene, CDR1 is MNHEY and CDR2 is SMNVEV (reference sequence). DNA for the CDR3: TGTGCCAGCAGTTCGACCCCTTTGCGGGAAAAACTGTTTTTT. This sequence encodes CASSSTPLREKLFF.

With respect to this clonotype: No conserved phenylalanine or tryptophan is present at the end of the CDR3, so a read error is the likely explanation. The V call is TRBV28, the J call TRBJ2-1; D remains ambiguous. CDR1 MDHEN and CDR2 SYDVKM come from the germline V gene. The CDR3 loop spans 12 amino acids. V lost 3 bases to trimming and J lost 3 bases, with 3 bases between them. This CDR3 reads CASSLGYNEQFL. The CDR3 DNA sequence: TGTGCCAGCAGTTTGGGCTACAATGAGCAGTTCCTC.

There are many counts of this clonotype. The V and J genes are TRBV6-5 and TRBJ2-1; D gene ambiguous. Germline CDR1 is MNHEY and CDR2 is SVGAGI. V was trimmed by 4 bases and J by 1 base, leaving 8 bases between them. This CDR3 spans 14 amino acids. This CDR3 is CASSLLASYNEQFF. In nucleotides, the CDR3 is TGTGCCAGCAGTTTACTGGCTTCCTACAATGAGCAGTTCTTC.

This clonotype was detected many times. CDR3 nucleotide sequence: TGCAGTGCTACGGGGGGGAGGGGCACAGATACGCAGTATTTT. Amino acids: CSATGGRGTDTQYF. The genes are TRBV20-1 and TRBJ2-3; 8 bases are shared with TRBD2. The CDR3 contains 14 residues. CDR1 and CDR2 (germline): DFQATT, SNEGSKA (reference sequence). J lost 1 base, V lost 4 bases, and 4 bases had no gene match.

This clonotype was detected ten times or more. The V gene is TRBV29-1, the J gene TRBJ1-3; the match to TRBD1 covers 10 bases. With V trimmed by 3 bases and J by 0 bases, 5 bases remained unmatched. Germline values: CDR1 SQVTM, CDR2 ANQGSEA. The CDR3 sequence is 16 residues long. As DNA, the CDR3 is TGCAGCGTTGAGGGGACAGGGGCTGTCTCTGGAAACACCATATATTTT. This codes for CSVEGTGAVSGNTIYF.